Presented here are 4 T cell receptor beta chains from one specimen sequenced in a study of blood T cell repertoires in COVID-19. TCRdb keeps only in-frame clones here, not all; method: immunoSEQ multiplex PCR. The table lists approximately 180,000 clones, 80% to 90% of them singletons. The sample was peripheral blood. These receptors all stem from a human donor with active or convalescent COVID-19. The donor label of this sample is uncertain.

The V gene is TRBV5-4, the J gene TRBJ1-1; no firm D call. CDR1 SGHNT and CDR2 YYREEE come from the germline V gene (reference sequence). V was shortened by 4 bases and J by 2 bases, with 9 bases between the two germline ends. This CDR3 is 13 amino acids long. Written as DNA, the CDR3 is TGTGCCAGCAGCAGAGAGGGTAACACTGAAGCTTTCTTT. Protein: CASSREGNTEAFF.

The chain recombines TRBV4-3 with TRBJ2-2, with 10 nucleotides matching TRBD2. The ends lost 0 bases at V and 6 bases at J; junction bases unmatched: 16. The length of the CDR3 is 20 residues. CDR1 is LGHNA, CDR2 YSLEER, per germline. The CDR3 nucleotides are TGCGCCAGCAGCCAAGATGTCCCGAGCGGGGGGGCGGGTCGGCCCGGGGAGCTGTTTTTT. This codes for CASSQDVPSGGAGRPGELFF.

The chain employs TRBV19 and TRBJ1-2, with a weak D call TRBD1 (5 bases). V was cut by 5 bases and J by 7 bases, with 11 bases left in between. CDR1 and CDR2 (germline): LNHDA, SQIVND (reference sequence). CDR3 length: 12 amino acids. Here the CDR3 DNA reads TGTGCCAGTAGTCTCAGGGTTTCTGGCTACACCTTC. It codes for CASSLRVSGYTF. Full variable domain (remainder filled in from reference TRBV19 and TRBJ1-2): DGGITQSPKYLFRKEGQNVTLSCEQNLNHDAMYWYRQDPGQGLRLIYYSQIVNDFQKGDIAEGYSVSREKKESFPLTVTSAQKNPTAFYLCASSLRVSGYTFGSGTRLTVV.

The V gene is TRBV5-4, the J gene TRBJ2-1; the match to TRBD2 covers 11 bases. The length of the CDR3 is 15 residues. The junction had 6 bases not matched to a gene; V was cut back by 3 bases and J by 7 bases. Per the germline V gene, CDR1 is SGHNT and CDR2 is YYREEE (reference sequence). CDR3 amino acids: CASSSGTSGYNEQFF. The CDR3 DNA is TGTGCCAGCAGCTCAGGGACTAGCGGATATAATGAGCAGTTCTTC.